This TCR beta chain was captured in a study of CD8+ T cells in alopecia areata (dated by TCRdb to the late 2010s). Background on the whole study: The treated patients, all with moderate-to-severe alopecia areata, were enrolled in an open-label pilot trial of oral tofacitinib given at 5 to 10 mg twice daily. Patients received tofacitinib for 6 to 18 months and were then followed off drug for 6 months to check for delayed response and recurrence. In both human patients and the C3H/HeJ mouse model, the study applied high-throughput TCRbeta sequencing to look at T cell clonal expansion in alopecia areata. Human TCRbeta sequencing covered scalp tissue and sorted CD4+ and CD8+ peripheral blood T cells from patchy and totalis/universalis alopecia areata patients and healthy controls. Patients on tofacitinib were biopsied at baseline and after 4 and 24 weeks of treatment, and several of the patients also had a later scalp biopsy. Clonality in the scalp was compared among normal scalp (n=4), patchy alopecia areata scalp (n=8), and alopecia totalis/universalis scalp (n=8). RNA was extracted with the PAXgene miRNA kit for fixed scalp, the miRNeasy kit for PBMCs, and the RNeasy kit for mouse skin. TCRbeta CDR3 regions were amplified by immunoSEQ multiplex PCR using 35 Vbeta forward and 13 Jbeta reverse primers.

Overall study outcomes, separate from this receptor: TCR sequences shared between patients were less clear than in mice, possibly partly because of HLA diversity in the patient population. Compared with normal scalp, lesional scalp, particularly in alopecia totalis/universalis, had higher clonality and more expanded CD8+ clones, which suggests antigenic drive. Unlike mouse skin, which is dominated by gammadelta T cells, normal human skin has resident alphabeta T cells that are also sequenced, and this complicates analysis of the scalp TCR repertoire.

The library was produced with the immunoSEQ multiplex PCR assay. For TCR sequencing, RNA was extracted from every sample and reverse transcribed into cDNA to serve as template. First-strand cDNA was synthesized with SuperScript III using a 2:1 mix of oligo-dT and random hexamers. A synthetic immune receptor repertoire was used to measure amplification bias, and any remaining bias was corrected computationally. The authors' analysis ran thus. Raw reads were preprocessed to remove errors, and CDR3 was defined according to IMGT conventions as the region from the conserved cysteine to phenylalanine. Clonality was computed by normalizing Shannon entropy by log2 of the number of productive unique TCRs and subtracting the result from 1. Scalp TCRbeta sequences were cross-referenced with sorted blood CD4 and CD8 repertoires so that the CD4 or CD8 identity of scalp clones could be inferred. As stored in TCRdb, this immuneACCESS dataset retains in-frame rearrangements with V and J assigned. A fraction of the clones does not appear; measured against another copy, unresolved V genes explain less than half of the discrepancy, and the remainder lacks a known reason. That table furnishes V, J and clone size, whereas the DNA furnished D and trimming. Present in this sample are some 130,000 clones, about 49% of which were seen just once. Clones ranked in the top ten supply roughly 20% of the sample.

As encoded in the germline V gene, CDR1 is MNHEY while CDR2 is SVGAGI. The CDR3 sequence holds 15 residues, the cysteine and phenylalanine included. Of the read, only the CDR3 DNA is kept; its 45 bases are in frame from base 1. V lost 6 bases and J lost 7 bases; the stretch between them is 21 bases long. This specimen's time point label, per the study, means: baseline before oral tofacitinib. From alopecia areata patients, peripheral blood was collected along with lesional scalp punch biopsies. PBMCs were isolated by density centrifugation and stained for CD3, CD4 and CD8, after which CD4+ and CD8+ T cells were sorted on a FACSAria. This clone appeared many times. Its binding antigen is unknown. There are no base qualities to consult, and no much larger clone falls within one base.

The chain is assembled from TRBV6-5 and TRBJ1-2, with no D gene named confidently. The TCR originated in a human donor with alopecia areata. This specimen was CD8+ T cells sorted from blood, taken at week 0. This receptor carries the CDR3 CASRQWADWPGGYTF. The DNA is as follows: TGTGCCAGCAGACAATGGGCCGACTGGCCGGGTGGCTACACCTTC.